The 32 T cell receptor beta chains reported below all come from one sample, sequenced in a study of cytomegalovirus exposure and HLA in healthy donors. The PCR had 60 Vbeta and 13 Jbeta primers. Profiling relied on immunoSEQ multiplex PCR, and the TCRdb table lists in-frame clones only, not all of them. The table includes more than 150,000 clones, around 80% detected once. The sequenced sample consisted of PBMCs. These receptors were collected from a young man in good health and CMV-seronegative.

The rearrangement uses TRBV30 and TRBJ2-7, with 8 bases that match TRBD2. The germline gives CDR1 GTSNPN, CDR2 SVGIG (reference sequence). The CDR3 is 13 amino acids. Germline trimming cut 5 bases from V and 4 bases from J; bases unmatched to any gene: 7. This chain's CDR3 is CAWAGGGLYEQYF. Written as DNA, the CDR3 is TGTGCCTGGGCCGGGGGGGGATTATACGAGCAGTACTTC.

This rearrangement joins TRBV27 to TRBJ2-1; 10 bases fit TRBD2. Germline V gene data show CDR1 as MNHEY and CDR2 as SMNVEV (reference sequence). This CDR3 has 15 amino acids. V lost 6 bases and J lost 7; bases outside the gene matches: 9. The CDR3 region is CASRPRTSGRNEQFF. The CDR3 nucleotides read TGTGCCAGCAGGCCCCGGACTAGCGGACGAAATGAGCAGTTCTTC.

V usage is TRBV9 and J usage is TRBJ1-1, with 7 positions matching TRBD1. V lost 2 bases, J lost 5 bases, and 15 bases stayed unmatched. The germline V gene encodes CDR1 SGDLS and CDR2 YYNGEE. The CDR3 sequence is 17 residues long. The CDR3 is CASSVLLYRGGWTEAFF. The CDR3 bases are TGTGCCAGCAGCGTTCTACTCTACAGGGGAGGTTGGACTGAAGCTTTCTTT.

This clone was counted once. The chain links TRBV6-5 to TRBJ2-7; TRBD1 aligns across 11 bases. Germline assignment: CDR1 MNHEY and CDR2 SVGAGI. The CDR3 is 14 amino acids. With V trimmed by 6 bases and J by 5 bases, 6 bases remained unmatched. The CDR3 sequence: CASSRTGGLHEQYF. CDR3 sequence (DNA): TGTGCCAGCAGCCGGACAGGGGGCCTGCACGAGCAGTACTTC.

This CDR3 reads CASSTGGVSVETQYF. The CDR3 nucleotides read TGTGCCAGCAGTACAGGGGGGGTTTCGGTAGAGACCCAGTACTTC. The V gene is TRBV28, the J gene TRBJ2-5; TRBD1 is a possible D gene (8 bases). V lost 5 bases, J lost 4 bases, and 17 bases lay in between. This CDR3 is 15 amino acids long. The germline V gene encodes CDR1 MDHEN and CDR2 SYDVKM.

This sequence joins TRBV27 and TRBJ1-2; no definite D call. V dropped 6 bases and J dropped 6 bases, with 26 bases sitting between them. Germline lookup yields CDR1 MNHEY and CDR2 SMNVEV (reference sequence). The CDR3 totals 17 residues. CDR3 sequence: CASRPYITLGVEDGYTF. The DNA of the CDR3 is TGTGCCAGCAGACCCTATATCACTCTGGGTGTAGAGGATGGCTACACCTTC.

The chain is built from TRBV28 and TRBJ1-6; D remains ambiguous. Trimming cost V 6 bases and J 9 bases, with 21 bases left between them. CDR3 length: 16 amino acids. Per the germline V gene, CDR1 is MDHEN and CDR2 is SYDVKM. The CDR3 sequence is CASSHPGPGYRSPLHF. The CDR3 DNA sequence: TGTGCCAGCAGCCACCCCGGTCCGGGATATCGTTCACCCCTCCACTTT. The full variable domain, completed using reference TRBV28 and TRBJ1-6, is DVKVTQSSRYLVKRTGEKVFLECVQDMDHENMFWYRQDPGLGLRLIYFSYDVKMKEKGDIPEGYSVSREKKERFSLILESASTNQTSMYLCASSHPGPGYRSPLHFGNGTRLTVT.

J is TRBJ2-2 and V is TRBV5-1; 9 bases match TRBD1. The CDR3 extends over 19 amino acids. Germline CDR1 is SGHRS and CDR2 is YFSETQ. Trimming removed 4 bases from V and 5 bases from J; junction bases left unmatched: 18. The DNA for the CDR3 is TGCGCCAGCAGCCTCTTTACCCCCACAGGGGGCGCAAGGACCGGGGAGCTGTTTTTT. It encodes CASSLFTPTGGARTGELFF.

This rearrangement joins TRBV6-5 to TRBJ2-2; maybe TRBD2 (6 bases). The CDR3 length is 15 residues. Germline lookup yields CDR1 MNHEY and CDR2 SVGAGI. V was trimmed by 6 bases and J by 5 bases, leaving 16 bases between them. This chain's CDR3 is CASSRTGGTTGELFF. The CDR3 DNA sequence: TGTGCCAGCAGCCGAACAGGTGGGACTACCGGGGAGCTGTTTTTT.

V gene TRBV6-4 combines with J gene TRBJ1-1; 10 bases map to TRBD1. Per the germline V gene, CDR1 is MRHNA and CDR2 is SNTAGT. Unmatched junction bases numbered 5, after V lost 2 bases and J lost 14 bases. The CDR3 is 12 residues long. The DNA for the CDR3 is TGTGCCAGCAGTGACCAGACAGGGGGCGAGTTCTTT. It specifies CASSDQTGGEFF.

The V and J genes are TRBV2 and TRBJ2-2, with D perhaps TRBD2 (6 bases). Germline CDR1 SNHLY, CDR2 FYNNEI. The CDR3 consists of 13 residues. The V end lost 6 bases, the J end lost 3 bases, and 8 bases lay between the germline ends. Here the CDR3 reads CASREGHTGELFF. The CDR3 DNA sequence: TGTGCCAGCAGGGAGGGTCACACCGGGGAGCTGTTTTTT.

This clone was picked up a small number of times. J is TRBJ1-1 and V is TRBV6-5; no clear D gene. Looked up from germline, CDR1 is MNHEY and CDR2 is SVGAGI. CDR3 size: 14 residues. Deletions cut 8 bases from V and 0 bases from J, with 13 bases between. In DNA, the CDR3 is TGTGCCAGCCGTCTATTGAGTATGAACACTGAAGCTTTCTTT. Its protein is CASRLLSMNTEAFF.

The chain combines TRBV19 with TRBJ1-2; the D gene is possibly TRBD1 (5 bases). Germline assignment: CDR1 LNHDA and CDR2 SQIVND (reference sequence). V lost 2 bases, J lost 8 bases, and 15 bases lay in between. The CDR3 loop spans 14 amino acids. In DNA form, the CDR3 reads TGTGCCAGTAGTATATCGACACCAGGGAACGGCTACACCTTC. Protein sequence: CASSISTPGNGYTF. The variable domain in full, with the rest retrieved from reference TRBV19 and TRBJ1-2, is DGGITQSPKYLFRKEGQNVTLSCEQNLNHDAMYWYRQDPGQGLRLIYYSQIVNDFQKGDIAEGYSVSREKKESFPLTVTSAQKNPTAFYLCASSISTPGNGYTFGSGTRLTVV.

The chain uses TRBV27 and TRBJ1-2, with 8 bases lining up with TRBD1. The germline V gene has CDR1 MNHEY and CDR2 SMNVEV (reference sequence). The CDR3 spans 13 residues. V lost 2 bases, J lost 8 bases, and 4 bases stayed unmatched. CDR3 region: CASSLTSGGGYTF. CDR3 nucleotide sequence: TGTGCCAGCAGTTTAACCTCAGGGGGCGGCTACACCTTC.

This sequence joins TRBV4-2 and TRBJ1-2; TRBD1 is a possible D gene (5 bases). Germline V gene lookup returns CDR1 LGHNA and CDR2 YNFKEQ. CDR3 length: 14 residues. V lost 0 bases, J lost 8 bases, and 13 bases lay in between. The CDR3, as DNA: TGTGCCAGCAGCCAAGATCAGGACACCCTGGGCTACACCTTC. It encodes CASSQDQDTLGYTF.

The chain recombines TRBV5-1 with TRBJ2-1, with TRBD2 matching 9 bases. Germline V gene sequence: CDR1 SGHRS, CDR2 YFSETQ. V dropped 0 bases and J dropped 8; count of bases not matched to a gene: 9. The CDR3 runs 16 residues. In DNA, the CDR3 is TGCGCCAGCAGCTTGGCCCCGACTAGCGGTAGAGATGAGCAGTTCTTC. It specifies CASSLAPTSGRDEQFF.

V usage is TRBV25-1 and J usage is TRBJ1-6, with D hard to call. Per the germline V gene, CDR1 is MGHDK and CDR2 is SYGVNS. This CDR3 has 13 residues. Trimming took off 3 bases at V and 8 bases at J, with 8 bases between the two ends. The CDR3 reads CASSDAGHSPLHF. CDR3 bases: TGTGCCAGCAGTGATGCAGGCCATTCACCCCTCCACTTT.

This sequence joins TRBV28 and TRBJ2-5; D is undetermined. The CDR3 is 12 residues long. Looked up from germline, CDR1 is MDHEN and CDR2 is SYDVKM. With 6 bases removed from V and 3 bases from J, the gap between germline ends came to 8 bases. Here the CDR3 reads CASSLSEETQYF. CDR3 in DNA: TGTGCCAGCAGCCTCAGCGAAGAGACCCAGTACTTC.

This clone appeared once. V and J are TRBV15 and TRBJ2-7; D is uncertain. Germline assignment: CDR1 LNHNV and CDR2 YYDKDF (reference sequence). The V gene lost 7 bases and the J gene lost 3 bases, with 13 bases spanning the gap. The CDR3 consists of 13 residues. CDR3 sequence reads: CATKAEPSYEQYF. The DNA of the CDR3 is TGTGCCACCAAAGCCGAGCCGAGCTACGAGCAGTACTTC.

This chain uses TRBV7-3 with TRBJ2-5; 9 bases align to TRBD2. V trimming: 3 bases; J trimming: 3 bases; junction bases outside the gene matches: 2. This CDR3 is 14 amino acids long. Germline V gives CDR1 SGHTA, CDR2 FQGTGA. CDR3 region: CASSFSGGKETQYF. CDR3 DNA: TGTGCCAGCAGCTTTAGCGGGGGCAAAGAGACCCAGTACTTC.

This chain connects TRBV2 to TRBJ2-7; TRBD1 matches 10 bases. The CDR3 contains 13 residues. The V gene end was trimmed by 8 bases and the J gene end by 6 bases; junction bases not matched to a gene: 7. Germline V gives CDR1 SNHLY, CDR2 FYNNEI. In DNA, the CDR3 is TGTGCCAGCGGACAGGGGGTCAGGGGCGAGCAGTACTTC. It codes for CASGQGVRGEQYF.

This clone was detected a few times. The CDR3 region has the DNA TGTGCCAGCAGCGTCGACAGGGTGAACACTGAAGCTTTCTTT. The encoded protein is CASSVDRVNTEAFF. V gene TRBV7-8 combines with J gene TRBJ1-1; 7 bases fit TRBD1. V was clipped by 5 bases and J by 0 bases; unmatched bases: 3. The CDR3 has 14 residues. The germline V gene encodes CDR1 SGHVS and CDR2 FQNEAQ.

This chain links TRBV7-3 with TRBJ2-3, with TRBD2 identical over 9 bases. This CDR3 contains 16 residues. Germline-derived CDR1 and CDR2 are SGHTA and FQGTGA. J lost 0 bases, V lost 4 bases, and 5 bases had no gene match. This CDR3 reads CASSSLAGVSTDTQYF. The CDR3 region has the DNA TGTGCCAGCAGCTCCTTAGCGGGGGTTAGCACAGATACGCAGTATTTT.

The V and J genes are TRBV7-9 and TRBJ2-5; tentative D call: TRBD1 (5 bases). V was clipped by 1 base and J by 7 bases, with 13 bases between them. Germline values: CDR1 SEHNR, CDR2 FQNEAQ (reference sequence). This CDR3 is 14 amino acids long. DNA for the CDR3: TGTGCCAGCAGCTTAGGTCAGGGTCCCGGGACCCAGTACTTC. Its translation: CASSLGQGPGTQYF.

This chain connects TRBV5-4 to TRBJ2-3, with TRBD2 as a possible D gene (6 bases). This CDR3 spans 15 amino acids. Looked up from germline, CDR1 is SGHNT and CDR2 is YYREEE (reference sequence). Trimming cost V 7 bases and J 0 bases, with 15 bases left between them. The CDR3 coding sequence is TGTGCCAGCTGGGACGCGGGGCGAAGCACAGATACGCAGTATTTT. Amino acids: CASWDAGRSTDTQYF.

This clone has a handful of counts. V is TRBV30 and J is TRBJ1-2, with D uncertain. The CDR3 has 12 amino acids. Germline loops: CDR1 GTSNPN, CDR2 SVGIG (reference sequence). The V end lost 4 bases, the J end lost 0 bases, and 6 bases lay between the germline ends. Here the CDR3 reads CAWTDTNYGYTF. In DNA form, the CDR3 reads TGTGCCTGGACAGACACTAACTATGGCTACACCTTC.

V is TRBV29-1 and J is TRBJ1-1; TRBD1 matches at 10 bases. The CDR3 has 15 amino acids. Germline values: CDR1 SQVTM, CDR2 ANQGSEA. Trimming at V came to 4 bases and at J to 3 bases, leaving 8 bases not matched to a gene. For the CDR3, the DNA is TGCAGCGTTGTCCCGACAGGGGGCTTCGACACTGAAGCTTTCTTT. Encoded protein: CSVVPTGGFDTEAFF.

The V and J genes are TRBV28 and TRBJ1-1; TRBD1 is a possible D gene (5 bases). The CDR3 loop spans 12 amino acids. V gave up 4 bases and J gave up 3 bases, with 6 bases separating them. Germline-derived CDR1 and CDR2 are MDHEN and SYDVKM. The chain's CDR3 is CASSSGDTEAFF. CDR3 bases: TGTGCCAGCAGTTCGGGGGACACTGAAGCTTTCTTT.

The chain carries TRBV7-9 and TRBJ2-1, with 7 positions matching TRBD2. The CDR3 extends over 13 amino acids. With 5 bases clipped from V and 9 bases from J, the junction kept 7 bases outside the gene matches. The germline CDR1 and CDR2 sequences are SEHNR and FQNEAQ (reference sequence). CDR3 nucleotides: TGTGCCAGCAGCCGTTCCCCTAGCGGTGAGCAGTTCTTC. Translation gives CASSRSPSGEQFF.

A few counts support this clone. The chain uses TRBV29-1 and TRBJ1-1; D may be TRBD1 (5 bases). V lost 2 bases, J lost 2 bases, and 9 bases lay in between. The CDR3 extends over 13 amino acids. From germline, CDR1 is SQVTM and CDR2 ANQGSEA. CDR3 amino acids: CSVERRGNTEAFF. The CDR3 DNA reads TGCAGCGTTGAACGGAGGGGAAACACTGAAGCTTTCTTT. The full variable domain, rest sourced from reference TRBV29-1 and TRBJ1-1, is SAVISQKPSRDICQRGTSLTIQCQVDSQVTMMFWYRQQPGQSLTLIATANQGSEATYESGFVIDKFPISRPNLTFSTLTVSNMSPEDSSIYLCSVERRGNTEAFFGQGTRLTVV.

This chain uses TRBV7-2 with TRBJ1-2; 10 bases are a match to TRBD1. This CDR3 spans 14 amino acids. J gave up 8 bases and V 4 bases, and 7 bases lay outside the gene matches. The germline CDR1 and CDR2 sequences are SGHTA and FQGNSA. The CDR3 DNA reads as TGTGCCAGCAGCTCAGGGACAGGGGTTAGGGGCTACACCTTC. Amino acid sequence: CASSSGTGVRGYTF.

The chain combines TRBV28 with TRBJ2-7; TRBD2 matches at 9 bases. After removal of 2 bases from V and 3 bases from J, the junction contained 11 bases not matched to a gene. CDR3 length equals 17 residues. Germline CDR1 and CDR2: MDHEN and SYDVKM. The CDR3 bases are TGTGCCAGCAGTTTACAGCTGGCGGGAGGGCTTTTCTACGAGCAGTACTTC. It codes for CASSLQLAGGLFYEQYF.